The 9 T cell receptor beta chains presented below share a single source sample, sequenced in a study of OX40 agonist ivuxolimab in advanced cancers. Clones were sequenced by immunoSEQ multiplex PCR, and TCRdb holds only the in-frame ones, with some missing. The sample carries some 50,000 clones, roughly 90% recorded once. This material consisted of CD4+ or CD8+ T cells sorted from blood, taken in a trial of the OX40 agonist ivuxolimab. The receptor set was obtained from an adult with an advanced solid tumor such as melanoma, head and neck, liver or kidney cancer.

The gene calls are TRBV10-3 and TRBJ2-7, with TRBD2 matching over 8 bases. Trimming at V came to 6 bases and at J to 0 bases, leaving 7 bases not matched to a gene. Germline V gene lookup returns CDR1 ENHRY and CDR2 SYGVKD. This CDR3 has 15 residues. This CDR3 is CAISLQAGASYEQYF. In DNA form, the CDR3 reads TGTGCCATCAGCCTACAAGCGGGGGCCTCCTACGAGCAGTACTTC.

This clone was seen once. The V and J genes are TRBV6-4 and TRBJ2-4; 10 bases fit TRBD2. Germline loops: CDR1 MRHNA, CDR2 SNTAGT. The length of the CDR3 is 17 residues. V was clipped by 7 bases and J by 3 bases; unmatched bases: 12. This chain's CDR3 is CASKHGLAARGKNIQYF. As DNA, the CDR3 is TGTGCCAGCAAACACGGACTAGCGGCCAGAGGCAAAAACATTCAGTACTTC.

This chain uses TRBV7-9 with TRBJ2-5; no clear D. Germline loops: CDR1 SEHNR, CDR2 FQNEAQ (reference sequence). This CDR3 spans 13 amino acids. V was pared by 5 bases and J by 1 base, with 8 bases between. The CDR3 loop reads CASSPGSQETQYF. CDR3 in DNA: TGTGCCAGCAGCCCGGGCAGCCAAGAGACCCAGTACTTC. The complete variable domain, with remaining parts taken from reference TRBV7-9 and TRBJ2-5, reads DTGVSQNPRHKITKRGQNVTFRCDPISEHNRLYWYRQTLGQGPEFLTYFQNEAQLEKSRLLSDRFSAERPKGSFSTLEIQRTEQGDSAMYLCASSPGSQETQYFGPGTRLLVL.

The chain uses TRBV11-2 and TRBJ1-5, with 10 bases that match TRBD1. With V trimmed by 5 bases and J by 2 bases, 3 bases remained unmatched. The V gene's germline CDR1 is SGHAT and CDR2 FQNNGV. The CDR3 is 15 amino acids. This CDR3 is CASSPGTGGNQPQHF. CDR3 bases: TGTGCCAGCAGCCCAGGGACAGGGGGCAATCAGCCCCAGCATTTT.

The chain employs TRBV5-1 and TRBJ1-5; 8 bases agree with TRBD1. Germline lookup yields CDR1 SGHRS and CDR2 YFSETQ. CDR3 length: 15 residues. The junction had 8 bases not matched to a gene; V was cut back by 3 bases and J by 6 bases. This chain's CDR3 is CASSSTGEWGQPQHF. CDR3 nucleotides: TGCGCCAGCAGCTCGACAGGGGAGTGGGGTCAGCCCCAGCATTTT.

The genes are TRBV6-4 and TRBJ2-2, with D perhaps being TRBD1 or TRBD2 (6 bases each). The germline V gene has CDR1 MRHNA and CDR2 SNTAGT. Deletions cut 2 bases from V and 4 bases from J, with 11 bases between. The CDR3 length is 15 residues. The DNA of the CDR3 is TGTGCCAGCAGTGACGGCAGGGGAGGCACCGGGGAGCTGTTTTTT. It yields the protein CASSDGRGGTGELFF.

The V gene is TRBV19, the J gene TRBJ2-3; weak D call: TRBD2 (6 bases). Trimming took 0 bases from V and 0 from J, leaving 13 bases between them. Germline-derived CDR1 and CDR2 are LNHDA and SQIVND (reference sequence). The CDR3 sequence is 17 residues long. CDR3: CASSIEKGLPSTDTQYF. CDR3 nucleotide sequence: TGTGCCAGTAGTATAGAAAAGGGACTCCCAAGCACAGATACGCAGTATTTT.

The chain combines TRBV7-9 with TRBJ2-1; D is unresolved. The ends were cut back, 4 bases at V and 7 bases at J, with 11 bases in the middle. CDR1 and CDR2 (germline): SEHNR, FQNEAQ (reference sequence). The CDR3 length is 13 residues. For the CDR3, the DNA is TGTGCCAGCAGCTCCATATCTTGGAATGAGCAGTTCTTC. Translating gives CASSSISWNEQFF. The full variable domain, in which reference TRBV7-9 and TRBJ2-1 provide the parts outside the CDR3, is DTGVSQNPRHKITKRGQNVTFRCDPISEHNRLYWYRQTLGQGPEFLTYFQNEAQLEKSRLLSDRFSAERPKGSFSTLEIQRTEQGDSAMYLCASSSISWNEQFFGPGTRLTVL.

This clone came up once. The chain employs TRBV11-3 and TRBJ2-3; possibly TRBD1 for D (5 bases). The germline gives CDR1 SGHNT, CDR2 YENEEA. The ends were cut back, 5 bases at V and 2 bases at J, with 14 bases in the middle. The CDR3 is 15 residues long. This chain's CDR3 is CASSLGRTNTDTQYF. The CDR3 DNA sequence: TGTGCCAGCAGCCTCGGTCGGACAAACACAGATACGCAGTATTTT.